These 14 T cell receptor beta chains came from one sample sequenced in a study of CD4 T cells in relation to SARS-CoV-2 and coronaviruses. No cognate antigen is known for these TCRs. CD4+ T cells from unexposed donors were obtained before the COVID-19 pandemic (2011-2018). After approximately ten days of culture, CD4+ T cells were isolated. Clones were sequenced by immunoSEQ multiplex PCR, and TCRdb holds only the in-frame ones, with some missing. The sample lists tens of thousands of clones; 76% were seen once. Sequencing used CD4+ T cells from PBMCs, cultured in vitro. The receptors originated from a human donor in good health.

This rearrangement joins TRBV3-1 (or the pseudogene TRBV3-2) to TRBJ1-5; 8 bases line up with TRBD1. This CDR3 contains 15 residues. CDR1 and CDR2 from the germline V gene are LGHDT and YNNKEL (reference sequence). J was trimmed by 4 bases and V by 4 bases; bases with no gene match: 6. This CDR3 reads CASSPGGLWNQPQHF. CDR3 coding DNA: TGTGCCAGCAGCCCAGGGGGCCTATGGAATCAGCCCCAGCATTTT.

This clone was observed a handful of times. The chain couples TRBV4-2 to TRBJ1-2, with 7 bases fitting TRBD1. The CDR3 contains 17 residues. Germline values: CDR1 LGHNA, CDR2 YNFKEQ. Unmatched junction bases numbered 9, after V lost 0 bases and J lost 2 bases. CDR3 bases: TGTGCCAGCAGCCAAGATCAGGCGACAGGGACCAACTATGGCTACACCTTC. Protein: CASSQDQATGTNYGYTF.

The V and J genes are TRBV25-1 and TRBJ2-5; D perhaps matches TRBD1 (5 bases). CDR1 and CDR2 (germline): MGHDK, SYGVNS. V was pared by 10 bases and J by 2 bases, with 5 bases between. The CDR3 totals 10 residues. CDR3 coding DNA: TGTGCCACAGGGCAAGAGACCCAGTACTTC. Encoded protein: CATGQETQYF.

The chain has TRBV7-2 and TRBJ1-2; D gene ambiguous. V lost 1 base to trimming and J lost 9 bases, with 15 bases between them. The CDR3 has 14 residues. CDR1 is SGHTA and CDR2 is FQGNSA in the germline V gene. The CDR3 DNA is TGTGCCAGCAGCTTAGATGGGAGGCCTTCAAGCTACACCTTC. Protein product: CASSLDGRPSSYTF.

V is TRBV18 and J is TRBJ1-2; D gene uncertain. The CDR3 contains 12 residues. V was clipped by 7 bases and J by 8 bases, with 14 bases between them. Germline V CDR1 and CDR2: KGHSH, LQKENI. CDR3 amino acids: CASYSSFPGYTF. The CDR3 region has the DNA TGTGCCAGCTACTCCAGCTTTCCGGGCTACACCTTC.

This chain links TRBV5-1 with TRBJ2-7; 9 nucleotides agree with TRBD1. Germline V gene sequence: CDR1 SGHRS, CDR2 YFSETQ. The CDR3 contains 16 residues. V lost 4 bases to trimming and J lost 6 bases; unmatched junction nucleotides: 14. The CDR3 sequence is CASSPTHGTGNAEQYF. CDR3 DNA sequence: TGCGCCAGCAGCCCGACCCACGGGACAGGGAATGCCGAGCAGTACTTC.

The gene calls are TRBV19 and TRBJ2-1; D is perhaps TRBD2 (6 bases). With 6 bases removed from V and 4 bases from J, the gap between germline ends came to 19 bases. Germline V CDR1 and CDR2: LNHDA, SQIVND (reference sequence). The CDR3 sequence is 16 residues long. The CDR3 region has the DNA TGTGCCAGTAGGACCATTTCCGGGACTCCTTACAATGAGCAGTTCTTC. Translation gives CASRTISGTPYNEQFF.

This clone was seen more than once but under ten times. The V call is TRBV2, the J call TRBJ2-3; no definite D call. The CDR3 sequence is 11 residues long. V lost 5 bases to trimming and J lost 2 bases, with 2 bases between them. The germline V gene encodes CDR1 SNHLY and CDR2 FYNNEI. The CDR3 sequence is CASSSTDTQYF. The CDR3 bases are TGTGCCAGCAGTTCCACAGATACGCAGTATTTT.

The chain couples TRBV5-4 to TRBJ2-7; 7 nucleotides match TRBD1. The CDR3 has 15 residues. CDR1 and CDR2 (germline): SGHNT, YYREEE (reference sequence). V trimming: 0 bases; J trimming: 3 bases; junction bases outside the gene matches: 6. The CDR3 loop is CASSLGQGTFYEQYF. The DNA for the CDR3 is TGTGCCAGCAGCTTGGGACAGGGTACCTTCTACGAGCAGTACTTC.

The J gene is TRBJ2-7, the V gene TRBV11-1, with TRBD1 matching over 8 bases. Trimming took 4 bases from V and 2 from J; bases not matched to a gene: 10. Germline V lookup: CDR1 SGHAT, CDR2 FQDESV (reference sequence). The CDR3 is 16 residues long. The CDR3 nucleotides are TGTGCCAGCAGCTCACCCCCCGGGACAGGCCCCTACGAGCAGTACTTC. Translated, it gives CASSSPPGTGPYEQYF.

The rearrangement links TRBV30 to TRBJ1-1, with 7 bases that match TRBD1. CDR3 length: 15 residues. The germline gives CDR1 GTSNPN, CDR2 SVGIG (reference sequence). V was pared by 3 bases and J by 3 bases, with 10 bases of the junction left unmatched. The CDR3 loop reads CAWSTLGQGDTEAFF. In DNA, the CDR3 is TGTGCCTGGAGCACCCTCGGGCAGGGGGACACTGAAGCTTTCTTT.

In this sample, this clone turned up once. The rearrangement links TRBV7-2 to TRBJ2-1; unclear D gene. V lost 2 bases to trimming and J lost 5 bases, with 7 bases between them. Germline V CDR1 and CDR2: SGHTA, FQGNSA. This CDR3 is 13 amino acids long. CDR3 nucleotides: TGTGCCAGCAGCTTAAGTGCAAACAATGAGCAGTTCTTC. This codes for CASSLSANNEQFF.

The V gene is TRBV19, the J gene TRBJ2-1; 10 positions match TRBD2. The CDR3 covers 14 residues. Germline assignment: CDR1 LNHDA and CDR2 SQIVND (reference sequence). The V segment lost 10 bases and the J segment 8 bases; nucleotides outside the gene matches: 11. The CDR3 nucleotides read TGTGCCACAAGACTAGCGGGCCTGGGCGATGAGCAGTTCTTC. Its translation is CATRLAGLGDEQFF.

As DNA, the CDR3 is TGCGCCAGCAGCTCACAGGGTGAAAAACTGTTTTTT. Translated, it gives CASSSQGEKLFF. The chain uses TRBV5-1 and TRBJ1-4; D is perhaps TRBD1 (6 bases). Germline V gene data show CDR1 as SGHRS and CDR2 as YFSETQ. The germline V and J ends were trimmed by 3 bases and 7 bases, with 7 bases remaining between them. This CDR3 contains 12 residues.